These 13 T cell receptor beta chains were all obtained from the same sample, sequenced in a study of T cell responses to AZD1222 COVID-19 vaccine. Sequenced by immunoSEQ multiplex PCR; TCRdb stores in-frame clones only, minus some. The table lists 15,000 to 20,000 clones, roughly 79% of them singletons. Sample: peripheral blood, taken 28 days after the second AZD1222 dose. The receptors were sampled from an adult who received the AZD1222 COVID-19 vaccine.

The CDR3 reads CASSPGTAQFYGYTF. As DNA, the CDR3 is TGCGCCAGCAGCCCGGGGACAGCCCAATTCTATGGCTACACCTTC. The rearrangement uses TRBV4-1 and TRBJ1-2; 7 nucleotides match TRBD1. The CDR3 has 15 residues. Germline CDR1 and CDR2: MGHRA and YSYEKL. Losses at the gene ends were 4 bases for V and 4 bases for J; bases not matched to a gene: 9.

The chain recombines TRBV2 with TRBJ1-4, with TRBD1 identical over 12 bases. V trimming: 8 bases; J trimming: 3 bases; junction bases outside the gene matches: 4. In germline, CDR1 is SNHLY, CDR2 FYNNEI. CDR3 length: 15 residues. The CDR3 DNA sequence: TGTGCCAGCGGGGGACAGGGGGCGGCTAATGAAAAACTGTTTTTT. It translates to CASGGQGAANEKLFF.

This clone has only one observation. The chain links TRBV5-4 to TRBJ2-7; D is unclear. CDR3 length equals 14 residues. Trimming pared 3 bases from V and 0 bases from J, leaving 10 bases between. The germline CDR1 and CDR2 sequences are SGHNT and YYREEE (reference sequence). The CDR3 loop reads CASSSTTDSYEQYF. In DNA, the CDR3 is TGTGCCAGCAGCTCGACGACGGACTCCTACGAGCAGTACTTC.

This clone was picked up a small number of times. This chain connects TRBV30 to TRBJ2-2; possibly TRBD1 for D (6 bases). The germline gives CDR1 GTSNPN, CDR2 SVGIG (reference sequence). Deletions cut 0 bases from V and 6 bases from J, with 14 bases between. The CDR3 length is 15 residues. The CDR3 sequence: CAWSVGRGYAGELFF. The CDR3 bases are TGTGCCTGGAGTGTCGGCAGGGGATACGCCGGGGAGCTGTTTTTT.

This clone was detected once. The V call is TRBV5-1, the J call TRBJ2-6; unclear D gene. Germline V gives CDR1 SGHRS, CDR2 YFSETQ. V lost 0 bases and J lost 4, with 2 bases in between. This CDR3 comprises 13 residues. The CDR3: CASSLAGANVLTF. DNA for the CDR3: TGCGCCAGCAGCTTGGCAGGGGCCAACGTCCTGACTTTC.

The table lists this clone with a count of one. The V call is TRBV19, the J call TRBJ1-2; 9 nucleotides align to TRBD1. CDR3 length equals 13 residues. J was trimmed by 4 bases and V by 9 bases; bases with no gene match: 6. Germline V gives CDR1 LNHDA, CDR2 SQIVND (reference sequence). The CDR3 sequence is CASRQGGSYGYTF. In nucleotides, the CDR3 is TGTGCCAGCCGACAGGGGGGAAGCTATGGCTACACCTTC.

This clone was detected once. This chain joins TRBV3-1 (or the pseudogene TRBV3-2) and TRBJ1-6; 7 nucleotides align to TRBD1. This CDR3 spans 18 amino acids. The V gene's germline CDR1 is LGHDT and CDR2 YNNKEL (reference sequence). The ends lost 0 bases at V and 6 bases at J; junction bases unmatched: 11. The CDR3 coding sequence is TGTGCCAGCAGCCAAGAACCCCACCGCGGGACAGTTAATTCACCCCTCCACTTT. Encoded protein: CASSQEPHRGTVNSPLHF.

The chain employs TRBV7-9 and TRBJ2-2; 8 bases map to TRBD1. CDR1 and CDR2 (germline): SEHNR, FQNEAQ (reference sequence). The CDR3 extends over 15 amino acids. V shed 5 bases and J 8 bases; nucleotides not matched to a gene: 10. CDR3 amino acids: CASSPSDRARGELFF. The CDR3, as DNA: TGTGCCAGCAGCCCATCGGACAGGGCAAGGGGGGAGCTGTTTTTT.

The chain has TRBV4-3 and TRBJ1-1; no reliable D call. CDR3 size: 13 residues. Germline CDR1 reads LGHNA; CDR2 reads YSLEER. The ends were cut back, 4 bases at V and 4 bases at J, with 10 bases in the middle. CDR3 coding DNA: TGCGCCAGCAGCCCCCGTTTTGGCACTGAAGCTTTCTTT. This encodes CASSPRFGTEAFF.

This chain joins TRBV7-3 and TRBJ2-1, with 7 bases that match TRBD2. This CDR3 region has 16 residues. Unmatched junction bases numbered 16, after V lost 5 bases and J lost 9 bases. The germline CDR1 and CDR2 sequences are SGHTA and FQGTGA. DNA of the CDR3: TGTGCCAGCAGCCCCACGGTGGCGGGAGTTGGGGGTGAGCAGTTCTTC. Translating it yields CASSPTVAGVGGEQFF.

The chain links TRBV19 to TRBJ1-5, with TRBD1 matching 7 bases. V lost 9 bases, J lost 1 base, and 9 bases stayed unmatched. The CDR3 runs 15 residues. From germline, CDR1 is LNHDA and CDR2 SQIVND (reference sequence). In nucleotides, the CDR3 is TGTGCCAGCCAGACCACAGGGGTGAGCAATCAGCCCCAGCATTTT. The encoded protein is CASQTTGVSNQPQHF. Complete variable domain (other parts from reference TRBV19 and TRBJ1-5): DGGITQSPKYLFRKEGQNVTLSCEQNLNHDAMYWYRQDPGQGLRLIYYSQIVNDFQKGDIAEGYSVSREKKESFPLTVTSAQKNPTAFYLCASQTTGVSNQPQHFGDGTRLSIL.

This clone was seen only a few times. V gene TRBV5-1 combines with J gene TRBJ2-1; 7 nucleotides match TRBD2. The CDR3 extends over 15 amino acids. Germline CDR1 reads SGHRS; CDR2 reads YFSETQ. V lost 1 base to trimming and J lost 4 bases; unmatched junction nucleotides: 5. The CDR3 here is CASSLKPSGYNEQFF. The CDR3 region has the DNA TGCGCCAGCAGCTTGAAGCCTAGCGGTTACAATGAGCAGTTCTTC.

The chain employs TRBV13 and TRBJ1-1; D is unresolved. V was shortened by 5 bases and J by 0 bases, with 13 bases between the two germline ends. The length of the CDR3 is 15 residues. Per the germline V gene, CDR1 is PRHDT and CDR2 is FYEKMQ (reference sequence). The CDR3 region is CASSEISSMNTEAFF. CDR3 nucleotides: TGTGCCAGCAGCGAAATCTCCTCAATGAACACTGAAGCTTTCTTT.